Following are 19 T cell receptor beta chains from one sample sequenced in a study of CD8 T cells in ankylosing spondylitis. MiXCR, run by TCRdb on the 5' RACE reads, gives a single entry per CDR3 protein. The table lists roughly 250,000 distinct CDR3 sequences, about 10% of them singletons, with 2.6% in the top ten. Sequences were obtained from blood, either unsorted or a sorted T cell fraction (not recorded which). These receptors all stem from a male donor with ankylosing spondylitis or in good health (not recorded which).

CDR3 DNA sequence: TGCGCCAGCAGCCAAGTAGGGCAGGCCAACCACGAGCAGTACTTC. Translating it yields CASSQVGQANHEQYF. V usage is TRBV4-1 and J usage is TRBJ2-7; unclear D gene. The CDR3 runs to 15 residues. V lost 1 base, J lost 5 bases, and 15 bases lay in between. The germline V gene has CDR1 MGHRA and CDR2 YSYEKL.

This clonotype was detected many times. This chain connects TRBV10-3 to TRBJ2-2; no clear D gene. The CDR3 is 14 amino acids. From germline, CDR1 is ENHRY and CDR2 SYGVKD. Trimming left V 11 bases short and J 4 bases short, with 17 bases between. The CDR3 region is CAVRVGASTGELFF. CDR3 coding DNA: TGTGCCGTACGAGTGGGCGCCTCCACCGGGGAGCTGTTTTTT.

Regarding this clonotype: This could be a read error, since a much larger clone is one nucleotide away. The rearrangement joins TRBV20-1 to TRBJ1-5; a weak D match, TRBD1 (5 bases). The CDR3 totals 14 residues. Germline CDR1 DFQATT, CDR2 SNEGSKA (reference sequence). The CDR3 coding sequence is TGCAGTACTAGGGCGGGGCAGGTCGATCAGCCCCAGCATTTT. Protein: CSTRAGQVDQPQHF.

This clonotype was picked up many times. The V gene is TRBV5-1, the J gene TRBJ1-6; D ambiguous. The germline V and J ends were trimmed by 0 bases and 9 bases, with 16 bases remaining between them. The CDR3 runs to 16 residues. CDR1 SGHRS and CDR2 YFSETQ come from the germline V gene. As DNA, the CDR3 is TGCGCCAGCAGCTTGGAGCCTCCACCCGCGGGTTCACCCCTCCACTTT. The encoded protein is CASSLEPPPAGSPLHF.

The CDR3 protein is CASSLVAADYEQYF. DNA of the CDR3: TGTGCCAGCAGCTTAGTGGCAGCTGATTACGAGCAGTACTTC. The chain joins TRBV7-2 to TRBJ2-7; the D is unclear. V gave up 1 base and J gave up 4 bases, with 11 bases separating them. The CDR3 spans 14 residues. Germline loops: CDR1 SGHTA, CDR2 FQGNSA.

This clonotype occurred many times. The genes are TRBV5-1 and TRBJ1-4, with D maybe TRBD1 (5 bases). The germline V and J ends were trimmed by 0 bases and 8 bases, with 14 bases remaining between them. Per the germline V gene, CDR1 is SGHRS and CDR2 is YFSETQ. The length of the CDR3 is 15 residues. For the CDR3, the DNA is TGCGCCAGCAGCTTGGACGGCAGGGAGGGAGAAAAACTGTTTTTT. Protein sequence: CASSLDGREGEKLFF.

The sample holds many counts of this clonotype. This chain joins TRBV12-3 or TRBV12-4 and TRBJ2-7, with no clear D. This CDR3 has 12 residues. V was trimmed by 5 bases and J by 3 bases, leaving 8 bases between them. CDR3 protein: CASSLENYEQYF. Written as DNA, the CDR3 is TGTGCCAGCAGTCTCGAGAACTACGAGCAGTACTTC.

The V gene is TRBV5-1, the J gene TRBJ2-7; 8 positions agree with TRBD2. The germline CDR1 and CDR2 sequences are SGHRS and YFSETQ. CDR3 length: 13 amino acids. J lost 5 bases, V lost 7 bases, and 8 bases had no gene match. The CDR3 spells CASRGGVGNEQYF. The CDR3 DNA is TGCGCCAGCCGGGGGGGAGTAGGGAACGAGCAGTACTTC.

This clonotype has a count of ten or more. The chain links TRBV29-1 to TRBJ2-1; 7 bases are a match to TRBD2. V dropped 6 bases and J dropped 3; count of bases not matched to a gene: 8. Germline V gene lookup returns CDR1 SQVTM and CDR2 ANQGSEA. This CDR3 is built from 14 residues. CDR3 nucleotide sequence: TGCAGCGTGCATCTAGCGGTGATCTACAATGAGCAGTTCTTC. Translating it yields CSVHLAVIYNEQFF.

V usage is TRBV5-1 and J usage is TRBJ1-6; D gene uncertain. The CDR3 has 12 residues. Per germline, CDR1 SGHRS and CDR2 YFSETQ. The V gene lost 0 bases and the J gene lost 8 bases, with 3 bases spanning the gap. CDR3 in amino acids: CASSLGYSPLHF. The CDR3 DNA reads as TGCGCCAGCAGCTTGGGTTATTCACCCCTCCACTTT.

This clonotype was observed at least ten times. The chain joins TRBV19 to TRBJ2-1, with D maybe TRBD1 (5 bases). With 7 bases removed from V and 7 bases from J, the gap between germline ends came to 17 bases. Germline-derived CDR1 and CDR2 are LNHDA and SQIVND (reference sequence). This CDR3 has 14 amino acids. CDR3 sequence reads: CASKWQGSSNEQFF. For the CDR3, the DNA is TGTGCCAGTAAGTGGCAGGGATCTTCGAATGAGCAGTTCTTC.

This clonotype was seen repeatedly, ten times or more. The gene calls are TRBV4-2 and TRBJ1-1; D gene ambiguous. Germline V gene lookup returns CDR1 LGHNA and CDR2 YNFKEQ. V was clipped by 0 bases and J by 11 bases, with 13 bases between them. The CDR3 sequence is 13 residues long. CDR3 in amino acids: CASSQEFQSAAFF. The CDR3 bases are TGTGCCAGCAGCCAAGAGTTTCAGAGTGCGGCTTTCTTT.

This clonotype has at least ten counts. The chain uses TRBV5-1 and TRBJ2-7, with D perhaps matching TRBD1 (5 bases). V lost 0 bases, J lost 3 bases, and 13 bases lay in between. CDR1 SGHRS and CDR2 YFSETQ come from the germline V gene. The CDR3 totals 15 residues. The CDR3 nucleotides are TGCGCCAGCAGCTTGGCCGACAGTTTGATCTACGAGCAGTACTTC. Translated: CASSLADSLIYEQYF.

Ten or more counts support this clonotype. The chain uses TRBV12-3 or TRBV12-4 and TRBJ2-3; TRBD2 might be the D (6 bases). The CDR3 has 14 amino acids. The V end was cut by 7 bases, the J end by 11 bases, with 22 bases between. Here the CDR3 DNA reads TGTGCCAGCAAGAAAGGGGACTCATCTAAAGAGCAGTATTTT. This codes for CASKKGDSSKEQYF.

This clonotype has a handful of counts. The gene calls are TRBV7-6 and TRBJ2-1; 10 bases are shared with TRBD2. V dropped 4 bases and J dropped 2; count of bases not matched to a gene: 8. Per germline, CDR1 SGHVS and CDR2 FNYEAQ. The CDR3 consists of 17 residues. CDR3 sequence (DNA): TGTGCCAGCAGCTGGAATCTAGCGGGAGAGACCTACAATGAGCAGTTCTTC. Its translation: CASSWNLAGETYNEQFF.

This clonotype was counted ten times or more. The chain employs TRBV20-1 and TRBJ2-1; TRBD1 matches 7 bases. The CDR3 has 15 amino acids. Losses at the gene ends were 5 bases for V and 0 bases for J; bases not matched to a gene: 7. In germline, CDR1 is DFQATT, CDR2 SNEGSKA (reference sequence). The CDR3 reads CSARYPGGSYNEQFF. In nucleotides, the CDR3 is TGCAGTGCTCGCTACCCAGGGGGCTCCTACAATGAGCAGTTCTTC.

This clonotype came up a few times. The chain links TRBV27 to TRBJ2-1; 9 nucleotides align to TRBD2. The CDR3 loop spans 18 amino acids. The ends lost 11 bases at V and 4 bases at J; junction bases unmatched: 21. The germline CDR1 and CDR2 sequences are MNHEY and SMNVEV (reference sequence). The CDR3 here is CAFHQGLAGQPLYNEQFF. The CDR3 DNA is TGTGCCTTCCATCAGGGGCTAGCGGGGCAACCACTTTACAATGAGCAGTTCTTC.

CDR3 residues: CAWSVTANTEAFF. Here the CDR3 DNA reads TGTGCCTGGAGTGTAACGGCGAACACTGAAGCTTTCTTT. The V gene is TRBV30, the J gene TRBJ1-1, with D uncertain. Trimming cost V 0 bases and J 1 base, with 6 bases left between them. CDR3 size: 13 residues. From germline, CDR1 is GTSNPN and CDR2 SVGIG (reference sequence).

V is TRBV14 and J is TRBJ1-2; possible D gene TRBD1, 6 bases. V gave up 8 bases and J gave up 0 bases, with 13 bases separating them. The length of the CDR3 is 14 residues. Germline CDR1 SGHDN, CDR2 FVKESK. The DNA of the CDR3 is TGTGCCAGCGAGGCCGGGACAACTAACTATGGCTACACCTTC. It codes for CASEAGTTNYGYTF.